These 24 T cell receptor beta chains were all obtained from the same sample, sequenced in a study of blood T cell repertoires in COVID-19. The data were produced by immunoSEQ multiplex PCR, yet TCRdb's version contains in-frame clones alone and is incomplete. The repertoire holds 120,000 to 150,000 clones, around 91% seen once, with under 15% in the top ten. The specimen was peripheral blood. Receptor source: a man between 18 and 35 years old with COVID-19, enrolled during active disease.

Notes on this clone: This CDR3 is also generated by other DNA sequences in the sample. The chain combines TRBV15 with TRBJ2-7, with 7 bases that match TRBD1. Germline CDR1 LNHNV, CDR2 YYDKDF (reference sequence). The CDR3 length is 13 residues. V lost 3 bases and J lost 1; bases outside the gene matches: 0. Written as DNA, the CDR3 is TGTGCCACCAGCAGGGACAGGTCCTACGAGCAGTACTTC. It encodes CATSRDRSYEQYF.

The CDR3 protein is CASSTHDRGTGTDTQYF. CDR3 nucleotides: TGTGCCAGCAGCACCCATGACCGGGGCACAGGGACAGATACGCAGTATTTT. This sequence joins TRBV13 and TRBJ2-3; D may be TRBD1 (6 bases). The CDR3 is 17 amino acids. V was clipped by 5 bases and J by 3 bases, with 21 bases between them. CDR1 PRHDT and CDR2 FYEKMQ come from the germline V gene (reference sequence).

The chain couples TRBV4-3 to TRBJ2-2; D unresolved. CDR1 is LGHNA and CDR2 is YSLEER in the germline V gene. Trimming removed 3 bases at V and 6 bases at J, with 11 bases between. The CDR3 covers 14 residues. CDR3 region: CASSHPYPAGELFF. CDR3 DNA sequence: TGCGCCAGCAGCCACCCGTATCCCGCCGGGGAGCTGTTTTTT.

V and J are TRBV3-1 (or the pseudogene TRBV3-2) and TRBJ2-3; TRBD2 matches at 11 bases. Per germline, CDR1 LGHDT and CDR2 YNNKEL (reference sequence). The CDR3 has 19 residues. With 4 bases clipped from V and 3 bases from J, the junction kept 15 bases outside the gene matches. The CDR3 sequence is CASSPTPLTSGRGTDTQYF. The DNA of the CDR3 is TGTGCCAGCAGCCCGACCCCCTTAACTAGCGGGAGAGGAACAGATACGCAGTATTTT.

CDR3 protein: CASSSTSGSFYEQYF. CDR3 coding DNA: TGTGCCAGCAGCTCTACTAGCGGGAGTTTCTACGAGCAGTACTTC. The J gene is TRBJ2-7, the V gene TRBV7-2, with TRBD2 matching 11 bases. V trimming: 4 bases; J trimming: 3 bases; junction bases outside the gene matches: 5. This CDR3 is built from 15 residues. Per germline, CDR1 SGHTA and CDR2 FQGNSA.

The gene calls are TRBV25-1 and TRBJ1-2; no clear D. V was trimmed by 5 bases and J by 1 base, leaving 17 bases between them. Germline values: CDR1 MGHDK, CDR2 SYGVNS. The CDR3 length is 16 residues. Written as DNA, the CDR3 is TGTGCCAGCAGTCCCCATCGTTGGCCCGATAACTATGGCTACACCTTC. As protein: CASSPHRWPDNYGYTF.

The chain employs TRBV6-5 and TRBJ1-1; the match to TRBD1 covers 7 bases. CDR1 and CDR2 (germline): MNHEY, SVGAGI. V gave up 5 bases and J gave up 5 bases; unmatched junction bases: 5. CDR3 length: 13 amino acids. In nucleotides, the CDR3 is TGTGCCAGCAGTCCCCGCAGGGGGACTGAAGCTTTCTTT. Amino acid sequence: CASSPRRGTEAFF.

This clone was found once. This chain joins TRBV7-2 and TRBJ2-6; no definite D call. V shed 5 bases and J shed 10 bases, with 6 bases lying between them. Germline lookup yields CDR1 SGHTA and CDR2 FQGNSA. CDR3 length: 11 residues. The CDR3 region is CASSLLNVLTF. For the CDR3, the DNA is TGTGCCAGCAGCCTGCTAAACGTCCTGACTTTC.

CDR3 sequence: CASSPTGGSYNEQFF. CDR3 in DNA: TGTGCCAGCAGCCCCACGGGGGGTTCCTACAATGAGCAGTTCTTC. This chain links TRBV7-9 with TRBJ2-1, with 7 nucleotides matching TRBD2. Germline V gene sequence: CDR1 SEHNR, CDR2 FQNEAQ (reference sequence). J gave up 1 base and V 5 bases, and 5 bases lay outside the gene matches. CDR3 length: 15 residues.

This rearrangement joins TRBV29-1 to TRBJ2-3; D is ambiguous. V lost 6 bases to trimming and J lost 8 bases, with 12 bases between them. CDR1 and CDR2 from the germline V gene are SQVTM and ANQGSEA. The CDR3 runs 11 residues. Here the CDR3 reads CSVGAMGTQYF. In DNA form, the CDR3 reads TGCAGCGTCGGAGCCATGGGTACGCAGTATTTT.

This sequence joins TRBV2 and TRBJ2-3; 7 bases are a match to TRBD2. The V gene end was trimmed by 10 bases and the J gene end by 4 bases; junction bases not matched to a gene: 11. This CDR3 has 14 amino acids. CDR1 SNHLY and CDR2 FYNNEI come from the germline V gene. CDR3 sequence reads: CAIILGGFADTQYF. CDR3 nucleotides: TGTGCCATCATCCTCGGGGGGTTCGCAGATACGCAGTATTTT.

The gene calls are TRBV6-5 and TRBJ2-3, with TRBD2 identical over 7 bases. The CDR3 length is 13 residues. Germline CDR1 MNHEY, CDR2 SVGAGI. V dropped 6 bases and J dropped 2; count of bases not matched to a gene: 2. CDR3 residues: CASSGTTTDTQYF. The CDR3 DNA sequence: TGTGCCAGCAGCGGGACTACCACAGATACGCAGTATTTT.

This clone was observed a single time. The rearrangement uses TRBV7-2 and TRBJ2-1, with 7 nucleotides matching TRBD2. Germline-derived CDR1 and CDR2 are SGHTA and FQGNSA. V was pared by 2 bases and J by 5 bases, with 9 bases of the junction left unmatched. This CDR3 is 16 amino acids long. DNA for the CDR3: TGTGCCAGCAGCTTAATTGGACTAGGGTCCCACAATGAGCAGTTCTTC. Protein: CASSLIGLGSHNEQFF.

This sequence joins TRBV7-9 and TRBJ2-2, with 9 bases identical to TRBD2. V gave up 3 bases and J gave up 6 bases; unmatched junction bases: 8. This CDR3 comprises 16 residues. CDR1 SEHNR and CDR2 FQNEAQ come from the germline V gene (reference sequence). As DNA, the CDR3 is TGTGCCAGCAGCTTGACGAGGACTAGCGTCCCCGGGGAGCTGTTTTTT. This codes for CASSLTRTSVPGELFF.

The J gene is TRBJ2-7, the V gene TRBV14; 10 bases are shared with TRBD2. This CDR3 comprises 22 residues. Germline trimming cut 5 bases from V and 2 bases from J; bases unmatched to any gene: 27. Germline loops: CDR1 SGHDN, CDR2 FVKESK. CDR3 in DNA: TGTGCCAGCAGCTCGCGGTGGCCTAGCGGGAGTCAATCTAGGGTAGGGCCCTACGAGCAGTACTTC. Amino acid sequence: CASSSRWPSGSQSRVGPYEQYF.

J is TRBJ1-2 and V is TRBV7-2; 8 nucleotides align to TRBD1. This CDR3 comprises 14 residues. CDR1 is SGHTA and CDR2 is FQGNSA in the germline V gene. Unmatched junction bases numbered 5, after V lost 6 bases and J lost 2 bases. The CDR3 loop reads CASRRDRRNYGYTF. The CDR3 region has the DNA TGTGCCAGCAGGAGGGACAGGAGGAACTATGGCTACACCTTC.

V usage is TRBV7-2 and J usage is TRBJ2-7; 8 positions agree with TRBD2. The germline gives CDR1 SGHTA, CDR2 FQGNSA. V dropped 5 bases and J dropped 3; count of bases not matched to a gene: 9. The CDR3 contains 15 residues. The DNA of the CDR3 is TGTGCCAGCAGCCTCGGGGGTAGCGGGAACTACGAGCAGTACTTC. Protein product: CASSLGGSGNYEQYF.

The chain is built from TRBV9 and TRBJ2-5, with 8 bases that match TRBD2. Germline CDR1 SGDLS, CDR2 YYNGEE. V lost 0 bases to trimming and J lost 3 bases; unmatched junction nucleotides: 7. This CDR3 has 16 residues. In DNA form, the CDR3 reads TGTGCCAGCAGCGTAGGGGGAGCGGGAGTGGAAGAGACCCAGTACTTC. It translates to CASSVGGAGVEETQYF.

This clone was found once. The rearrangement links TRBV1 to TRBJ1-1; TRBD1 is taken as the D call from the table, unchecked against the DNA. TRBV1 is labeled a pseudogene. The CDR3 extends over 18 amino acids. CDR3 in amino acids: CTSSLRQGSEAMNTEAFF. CDR3 coding DNA: TGCACCAGCAGCCTCAGACAGGGGTCGGAGGCCATGAACACTGAAGCTTTCTTT.

This rearrangement joins TRBV9 to TRBJ2-1; TRBD2 matches 7 bases. Unmatched junction bases numbered 4, after V lost 1 base and J lost 0 bases. The CDR3 is 16 amino acids. Germline values: CDR1 SGDLS, CDR2 YYNGEE. CDR3 sequence (DNA): TGTGCCAGCAGCGTAACGGGAGGCCCCTCCTACAATGAGCAGTTCTTC. This sequence encodes CASSVTGGPSYNEQFF.

This chain joins TRBV6-2 or TRBV6-3 and TRBJ1-5, with D possibly being TRBD1 (5 bases). V dropped 4 bases and J dropped 4 bases, with 14 bases sitting between them. This CDR3 region has 15 residues. In germline, CDR1 is MNHEY, CDR2 SVGEGT. The CDR3 DNA follows: TGTGCCAGCAGTTTTGAATTAGGGGAAAATCAGCCCCAGCATTTT. Amino acids: CASSFELGENQPQHF.

CDR3 residues: CASSQDAGSGAQHF. CDR3 in DNA: TGCGCCAGCAGCCAAGATGCGGGTTCCGGGGCCCAGCATTTT. The chain combines TRBV4-3 with TRBJ1-5; no clear D gene. The CDR3 is 14 amino acids. Looked up from germline, CDR1 is LGHNA and CDR2 is YSLEER. V was clipped by 0 bases and J by 11 bases, with 14 bases between them.

The chain combines TRBV19 with TRBJ2-6; 10 nucleotides match TRBD1. V was pared by 9 bases and J by 1 base, with 6 bases of the junction left unmatched. The CDR3 consists of 16 residues. Germline V gene sequence: CDR1 LNHDA, CDR2 SQIVND (reference sequence). Here the CDR3 reads CASLWTGGSGANVLTF. CDR3 nucleotides: TGTGCCAGCTTATGGACAGGGGGGTCTGGGGCCAACGTCCTGACTTTC.

This clone was picked up one time. This chain links TRBV29-1 with TRBJ2-1; 12 bases map to TRBD2. Unmatched junction bases numbered 9, after V lost 7 bases and J lost 2 bases. The CDR3 loop spans 16 amino acids. CDR1 is SQVTM, CDR2 ANQGSEA, per germline. CDR3 in DNA: TGCAGCGGACACGGGACTAGCGGGCCGACCTACAATGAGCAGTTCTTC. Amino acids: CSGHGTSGPTYNEQFF.